Sequencing of this TCR beta chain was carried out in a study of T cell repertoires in cytomegalovirus infection. In the study overall: Public TCR beta signatures indicated both CMV infection and matching HLA type. General study points: Summed frequency of public TCR beta families distinguished CMV carriers with the relevant HLA. Clonotypes of TCR beta that were HLA-C-restricted and CMV-specific dominated the ex vivo response.

Germline CDR1 and CDR2: MNHGY and SAAAGT. The CDR3 spans 15 residues. With 6 bases removed from V and 4 bases from J, the gap between germline ends came to 16 bases. This clonotype was detected once. Its antigen is unknown. TCRdb fed the reads into MiXCR, producing one record per CDR3 protein. The table records 200,000 or so distinct CDR3 sequences, about 21% of them present only once. The V call is TRBV6-8, the J call TRBJ1-5; D may be TRBD1 (5 bases). This sequence was found in a human donor in good health (CMV status not recorded). Some clones in this sample may be carry-over from other donors' samples. Sequencing was performed on PBMCs. The CDR3 reads CASSRGRGRNQPQHF. CDR3 bases: TGTGCCAGCAGCCGGGGGAGAGGGAGGAATCAGCCCCAGCATTTT.